One sample yielded the 11 T cell receptor beta chains listed below, sequenced in a study of T cell responses to AZD1222 COVID-19 vaccine. The protocol was immunoSEQ multiplex PCR, while the TCRdb copy is restricted to in-frame clones and leaves out a portion. The data contain approximately 100,000 clones, over 75% of them singletons. Sequencing used peripheral blood, obtained on day 0 of AZD1222 vaccination. All receptors come from an adult in good health.

This chain joins TRBV19 and TRBJ1-1; 8 bases are a match to TRBD1. V lost 7 bases to trimming and J lost 2 bases; unmatched junction nucleotides: 6. The CDR3 totals 14 residues. Germline V lookup: CDR1 LNHDA, CDR2 SQIVND (reference sequence). CDR3 nucleotide sequence: TGTGCCAGTATCCCGGACAGGGAAAACACTGAAGCTTTCTTT. Translated, it gives CASIPDRENTEAFF.

The chain employs TRBV7-9 and TRBJ1-2, with 7 bases fitting TRBD1. Germline V gene sequence: CDR1 SEHNR, CDR2 FQNEAQ (reference sequence). This CDR3 contains 14 residues. V lost 7 bases to trimming and J lost 7 bases; unmatched junction nucleotides: 12. The CDR3 region is CASNPIEGASGYTF. CDR3 nucleotide sequence: TGTGCCAGCAACCCTATAGAGGGGGCCAGTGGCTACACCTTC. Based on the CDR3 plus reference TRBV7-9 and TRBJ1-2, the full variable domain is DTGVSQNPRHKITKRGQNVTFRCDPISEHNRLYWYRQTLGQGPEFLTYFQNEAQLEKSRLLSDRFSAERPKGSFSTLEIQRTEQGDSAMYLCASNPIEGASGYTFGSGTRLTVV.

CDR3 nucleotide sequence: TGTGCCCAGAGAAGCTCGGTAAGGGCTTTCTTT. Translating gives CAQRSSVRAFF. The chain links TRBV30 to TRBJ1-1; D call uncertain. Per germline, CDR1 GTSNPN and CDR2 SVGIG (reference sequence). Between the trimmed V and J ends, which lost 8 bases and 11 bases, there was a span of 18 bases. This CDR3 is built from 11 residues.

This chain connects TRBV4-2 to TRBJ2-2; D may be TRBD1 (5 bases). The CDR3 length is 14 residues. Germline V lookup: CDR1 LGHNA, CDR2 YNFKEQ. V was shortened by 1 base and J by 4 bases, with 7 bases between the two germline ends. The CDR3 DNA reads as TGTGCCAGCAGCCAAGCAGGGTCCACCGGGGAGCTGTTTTTT. Amino acid sequence: CASSQAGSTGELFF.

V is TRBV5-4 and J is TRBJ1-4; D possibly corresponds to TRBD1 (5 bases). Trimming removed 0 bases from V and 5 bases from J, with 11 bases in between. Germline-derived CDR1 and CDR2 are SGHNT and YYREEE (reference sequence). This CDR3 region has 15 residues. The CDR3 sequence is CASSLETGFNEKLFF. In DNA, the CDR3 is TGTGCCAGCAGCTTGGAAACAGGCTTCAATGAAAAACTGTTTTTT.

The chain carries TRBV19 and TRBJ2-4; weak D call: TRBD1 (7 bases). Trimming took 5 bases from V and 6 from J, leaving 17 bases between them. Germline lookup yields CDR1 LNHDA and CDR2 SQIVND (reference sequence). The CDR3 runs 15 residues. The CDR3 is CASSPGWQGGNIQYF. The CDR3 DNA reads TGTGCCAGTAGTCCGGGGTGGCAGGGGGGAAACATTCAGTACTTC.

This chain joins TRBV5-5 and TRBJ1-1, with D possibly being TRBD1 (6 bases). The CDR3 consists of 14 residues. Germline-derived CDR1 and CDR2 are SGHKS and YYEKEE (reference sequence). The V end was cut by 1 base, the J end by 7 bases, with 14 bases between. Here the CDR3 DNA reads TGTGCCAGCAGCTTGCCCCGGACCAGGGGTGAAGCTTTCTTT. The encoded protein is CASSLPRTRGEAFF. The variable domain in full, with the rest retrieved from reference TRBV5-5 and TRBJ1-1, is DAGVTQSPTHLIKTRGQQVTLRCSPISGHKSVSWYQQVLGQGPQFIFQYYEKEERGRGNFPDRFSARQFPNYSSELNVNALLLGDSALYLCASSLPRTRGEAFFGQGTRLTVV.

This chain uses TRBV10-3 with TRBJ1-1; unclear D gene. The CDR3 totals 11 residues. The germline V gene has CDR1 ENHRY and CDR2 SYGVKD. Trimming cost V 6 bases and J 1 base, with 3 bases left between them. The CDR3 sequence: CAIRGNTEAFF. CDR3 DNA: TGTGCCATCAGGGGGAACACTGAAGCTTTCTTT.

In this sample, this clone turned up once. CDR3: CASSRPQRAGTEAFF. The CDR3 region has the DNA TGTGCCAGCAGCCGACCTCAGAGGGCGGGCACTGAAGCTTTCTTT. The chain couples TRBV5-4 to TRBJ1-1; the D is unclear. In germline, CDR1 is SGHNT, CDR2 YYREEE (reference sequence). The CDR3 has 15 residues. V was shortened by 4 bases and J by 4 bases, with 17 bases between the two germline ends.

CDR3 loop: CASSHGQGYGYTF. The CDR3 DNA is TGTGCCAGCAGTCACGGACAGGGGTATGGCTACACCTTC. The chain couples TRBV6-5 to TRBJ1-2, with 9 bases matching TRBD1. This CDR3 spans 13 amino acids. Germline V CDR1 and CDR2: MNHEY, SVGAGI. With V trimmed by 5 bases and J by 5 bases, 3 bases remained unmatched.

This chain joins TRBV7-3 and TRBJ1-1; D remains ambiguous. CDR3 length: 14 residues. Looked up from germline, CDR1 is SGHTA and CDR2 is FQGTGA. V lost 9 bases and J 3 bases, leaving 17 bases between the germline ends. CDR3 amino acids: CASRRQDGDTEAFF. The CDR3 DNA is TGTGCCAGTCGGAGGCAGGACGGGGACACTGAAGCTTTCTTT.